The 10 T cell receptor beta chains in this list originate from one sample, sequenced in a study of T-cell memory formation after mild COVID-19. From the 5' RACE reads, TCRdb called clonotypes with MiXCR, one entry per CDR3 protein. Of over 45,000 distinct CDR3 sequences detected, about a quarter appear once; the ten largest clones hold roughly 41%. The sequencing input was PBMCs or a T cell subset sorted from them (not recorded which). The source of these receptors is a man between 18 and 29 years old who had mild COVID-19 (a few samples of this study predate the infection). Cell type and time point are not known.

The rearrangement uses TRBV6-2 or TRBV6-3 and TRBJ2-3, with 9 bases that match TRBD1. The CDR3 has 20 amino acids. Germline V gene lookup returns CDR1 MNHEY and CDR2 SVGEGT. V trimming: 2 bases; J trimming: 4 bases; junction bases outside the gene matches: 19. In DNA, the CDR3 is TGTGCCAGCAGTTACACGCCGGGACAGGGAGGACTAGGTGGTTCAGATACGCAGTATTTT. Its translation is CASSYTPGQGGLGGSDTQYF.

This chain joins TRBV27 and TRBJ2-1; 15 positions match TRBD2. Unmatched junction bases numbered 7, after V lost 4 bases and J lost 6 bases. The CDR3 consists of 17 residues. CDR1 MNHEY and CDR2 SMNVEV come from the germline V gene (reference sequence). In DNA form, the CDR3 reads TGTGCCAGCAGTTCGGGACTAGCGGGGGGCCGGGTCAATGAGCAGTTCTTC. This gives the protein CASSSGLAGGRVNEQFF.

In this sample, this clonotype turned up a few times. V is TRBV5-1 and J is TRBJ2-3, with 7 positions matching TRBD1. Germline-derived CDR1 and CDR2 are SGHRS and YFSETQ. V was pared by 0 bases and J by 5 bases, with 6 bases of the junction left unmatched. The CDR3 runs to 15 residues. CDR3 bases: TGCGCCAGCAGCTTGGGACAGGGCGCCGTAGATACGCAGTATTTT. It codes for CASSLGQGAVDTQYF.

In this sample, this clonotype turned up many times. The gene calls are TRBV7-2 and TRBJ2-7; 13 bases are a match to TRBD2. In germline, CDR1 is SGHTA, CDR2 FQGNSA. V was clipped by 5 bases and J by 2 bases; unmatched bases: 3. This CDR3 contains 15 residues. CDR3 in DNA: TGTGCCAGCAGCCTACTAGCGGGGGGGACCTACGAGCAGTACGTC. Translated, it gives CASSLLAGGTYEQYV.

In DNA, the CDR3 is TGCGCCAGCAGCCAAGAGGGGAACGGGGAGCTGTTTTTT. It specifies CASSQEGNGELFF. This chain joins TRBV4-1 and TRBJ2-2; D is undetermined. The length of the CDR3 is 13 residues. Between the trimmed V and J ends, which lost 0 bases and 7 bases, there was a span of 6 bases. Germline V CDR1 and CDR2: MGHRA, YSYEKL.

Only a few counts were recorded for this clonotype. The chain joins TRBV6-5 to TRBJ1-1; D is perhaps TRBD1 (5 bases). The germline gives CDR1 MNHEY, CDR2 SVGAGI. Trimming shortened V by 5 bases and J by 3 bases, and 16 bases separated the two germline ends. There are 15 residues in the CDR3. Written as DNA, the CDR3 is TGTGCCAGCAGTCACCCGTGGGGCGGGGACACTGAAGCTTTCTTT. It is translated as CASSHPWGGDTEAFF.

This clonotype was detected a few times. The chain is built from TRBV27 and TRBJ2-1; D is undetermined. Trimming shortened V by 5 bases and J by 4 bases, and 9 bases separated the two germline ends. The CDR3 sequence is 13 residues long. Per the germline V gene, CDR1 is MNHEY and CDR2 is SMNVEV (reference sequence). This CDR3 reads CASSHRRYNEQFF. Here the CDR3 DNA reads TGTGCCAGCAGTCACCGACGTTACAATGAGCAGTTCTTC.

The CDR3 region has the DNA TGTGCCAGCAGTTTTATTAAGGGGCAGTGGCCTTTCTTT. Amino acids: CASSFIKGQWPFF. The chain carries TRBV27 and TRBJ1-1; a weak D match, TRBD1 (5 bases). The V and J ends lost 3 bases and 12 bases respectively, with 17 bases between them. The V gene's germline CDR1 is MNHEY and CDR2 SMNVEV (reference sequence). The CDR3 runs 13 residues.

The J gene is TRBJ2-2, the V gene TRBV14, with a weak D call TRBD2 (5 bases). The CDR3 spans 14 residues. V was cut by 3 bases and J by 3 bases, with 8 bases left in between. Germline lookup yields CDR1 SGHDN and CDR2 FVKESK. CDR3 nucleotides: TGTGCCAGCAGCCAGAGCGGATACACCGGGGAGCTGTTTTTT. Translating gives CASSQSGYTGELFF.

The chain links TRBV27 to TRBJ2-5; D unresolved. The V and J ends lost 1 base and 0 bases respectively, with 6 bases between them. There are 14 residues in the CDR3. Germline lookup yields CDR1 MNHEY and CDR2 SMNVEV (reference sequence). This CDR3 is CASSLYGYQETQYF. The CDR3 DNA is TGTGCCAGCAGTTTATACGGGTACCAAGAGACCCAGTACTTC.